A single sample gave rise to the 9 T cell receptor beta chains below, sequenced in a study of T cells in Graves' hyperthyroidism and ophthalmopathy (dated by TCRdb to between 2018 and 2020). The library was produced with multiplex PCR. The instrument was an Illumina HiSeq 2000. TCR beta CDR3 regions were amplified from RNA transcripts. A first-round RT-PCR of the TCR CDR3 used the HTBI primer set with the Qiagen OneStep RT-PCR kit. TCRdb reworked the public reads: Q25 trimming with fastp, MiXCR clone assembly, productive beta chains retained. Each entry is one CDR3 protein sequence, shown with its most common DNA and genes. The sample table records 210,000 or so distinct CDR3 sequences; under 20% of these occur just once. The ten biggest clones cover approximately 50% of the sample. Sequencing input: blood. The origin of the receptors is a man between 50 and 59 years old with Graves' hyperthyroidism.

The chain has TRBV6-2 or TRBV6-3 and TRBJ1-1; 12 nucleotides match TRBD1. Unmatched junction bases numbered 4, after V lost 5 bases and J lost 0 bases. Germline-derived CDR1 and CDR2 are MNHEY and SVGEGT. The CDR3 has 16 amino acids. CDR3 protein: CASSRGQGALNTEAFF. CDR3 nucleotides: TGTGCCAGCAGTCGGGGACAGGGGGCCCTGAACACTGAAGCTTTCTTT.

This clonotype was detected many times. The chain uses TRBV2 and TRBJ2-3; TRBD2 might be the D (5 bases). Trimming stripped 6 bases from V and 1 base from J, with 11 bases between. The CDR3 totals 14 residues. Germline CDR1 SNHLY, CDR2 FYNNEI. The CDR3 region is CASSLASRTDTQYF. CDR3 bases: TGTGCCAGCAGCTTAGCGAGTCGCACAGATACGCAGTATTTT.

This clonotype has a handful of counts. The chain links TRBV12-3 or TRBV12-4 to TRBJ1-5; D might be TRBD1 (6 bases). V lost 2 bases, J lost 0 bases, and 11 bases lay in between. The length of the CDR3 is 16 residues. Here the CDR3 reads CASSLRGGHSNQPQHF. The CDR3 nucleotides are TGTGCCAGCAGTTTACGTGGGGGACATAGCAATCAGCCCCAGCATTTT.

The chain links TRBV4-1 to TRBJ2-3, with TRBD2 matching 8 bases. Germline CDR1 MGHRA, CDR2 YSYEKL. Germline trimming cut 1 base from V and 3 bases from J; bases unmatched to any gene: 6. The CDR3 is 16 residues long. The CDR3 sequence: CASSQVAGRETDTQYF. CDR3 coding DNA: TGCGCCAGCAGCCAAGTAGCCGGGAGGGAAACAGATACGCAGTATTTT.

This clonotype was counted at least ten times. The chain recombines TRBV7-9 with TRBJ2-1; 14 nucleotides line up with TRBD2. Germline values: CDR1 SEHNR, CDR2 FQNEAQ (reference sequence). The length of the CDR3 is 16 residues. V gave up 5 bases and J gave up 5 bases; unmatched junction bases: 5. DNA for the CDR3: TGTGCCAGCAGCCCCCGACTAGCGGGAGGGAACAATGAGCAGTTCTTC. It is translated as CASSPRLAGGNNEQFF.

The chain has TRBV28 and TRBJ2-2; 8 positions match TRBD1. The length of the CDR3 is 17 residues. The ends lost 0 bases at V and 4 bases at J; junction bases unmatched: 7. Per germline, CDR1 MDHEN and CDR2 SYDVKM. The CDR3 bases are TGTGCCAGCAGTTTATGGAAACAGGGGGTTGGCACCGGGGAGCTGTTTTTT. This encodes CASSLWKQGVGTGELFF.

This clonotype was counted many times. This sequence joins TRBV2 and TRBJ2-5; possibly TRBD2 for D (7 bases). The germline CDR1 and CDR2 sequences are SNHLY and FYNNEI. CDR3 length equals 16 residues. V dropped 4 bases and J dropped 4 bases, with 19 bases sitting between them. The CDR3 reads CASSGRGAREGETQYF. Here the CDR3 DNA reads TGTGCCAGCAGTGGTCGGGGGGCGAGAGAAGGAGAGACCCAGTACTTC.

This clonotype occurred many times. The rearrangement uses TRBV20-1 and TRBJ2-7; 9 bases map to TRBD1. CDR1 and CDR2 (germline): DFQATT, SNEGSKA (reference sequence). The V gene end was trimmed by 2 bases and the J gene end by 7 bases; junction bases not matched to a gene: 6. The CDR3 has 13 residues. CDR3 region: CSARRTGEGEQYF. CDR3 coding DNA: TGCAGTGCTAGACGGACAGGGGAGGGGGAGCAGTACTTC.

This clonotype was observed a few times. The V gene is TRBV27, the J gene TRBJ2-5, with TRBD1 matching 8 bases. V was pared by 6 bases and J by 5 bases, with 5 bases of the junction left unmatched. The CDR3 is made up of 13 amino acids. Germline V gene data show CDR1 as MNHEY and CDR2 as SMNVEV (reference sequence). The CDR3 DNA reads as TGTGCCAGCAGAAAGACAGGGGTGGAGACCCAGTACTTC. It specifies CASRKTGVETQYF.